What follows are 18 T cell receptor beta chains derived from one specimen sequenced in a study of blood T cell repertoires in COVID-19. The table came from immunoSEQ multiplex PCR; TCRdb's copy has only in-frame clones and leaves some out. Of approximately 290,000 clones in the sample, around 89% were seen once. Specimen: peripheral blood. The receptor set was obtained from a man aged 25-45 years with acute or convalescent COVID-19.

The chain recombines TRBV24-1 with TRBJ2-1; tentative D call: TRBD1 (6 bases). CDR1 and CDR2 from the germline V gene are KGHDR and SFDVKD. The V end lost 6 bases, the J end lost 9 bases, and 17 bases lay between the germline ends. The CDR3 sequence is 14 residues long. The CDR3 coding sequence is TGTGCCACCAGTAATCCGGGACAATCGTTTGAGCAGTTCTTC. It translates to CATSNPGQSFEQFF.

This chain links TRBV27 with TRBJ2-1; maybe TRBD1 (7 bases). The CDR3 length is 17 residues. Germline CDR1 and CDR2: MNHEY and SMNVEV (reference sequence). Trimming stripped 7 bases from V and 6 bases from J, with 25 bases between. The CDR3 reads CASTFLGDRAGSNEQFF. DNA of the CDR3: TGTGCCAGCACCTTTCTGGGAGACAGGGCCGGGAGCAATGAGCAGTTCTTC.

The chain carries TRBV19 and TRBJ1-1; TRBD1 matches 9 bases. The V gene end was trimmed by 5 bases and the J gene end by 6 bases; junction bases not matched to a gene: 7. Germline assignment: CDR1 LNHDA and CDR2 SQIVND (reference sequence). The CDR3 contains 14 residues. In DNA, the CDR3 is TGTGCCAGTAGTCCGGGACAGGGATTGGCTGAAGCTTTCTTT. Translated, it gives CASSPGQGLAEAFF.

This chain links TRBV5-1 with TRBJ2-1; a possible D gene is TRBD1 (5 bases). The length of the CDR3 is 12 residues. V was clipped by 0 bases and J by 8 bases, with 6 bases between them. CDR1 is SGHRS and CDR2 is YFSETQ in the germline V gene. The CDR3 coding sequence is TGCGCCAGCAGCTTGGCGACAGATGAGCAGTTCTTC. Its translation is CASSLATDEQFF.

This clone turned up a few times. J is TRBJ1-2 and V is TRBV5-8; TRBD1 aligns across 7 bases. Trimming took 4 bases from V and 4 from J; bases not matched to a gene: 7. CDR3 length equals 14 residues. Looked up from germline, CDR1 is SGHTS and CDR2 is YDEGEE. The CDR3 DNA is TGTGCCAGCAGCCGAGACAGGGCTGGCTATGGCTACACCTTC. It specifies CASSRDRAGYGYTF.

This clone was recorded only once. CDR3 bases: TGTGCCAGGCGGGTGGACTACACCTTC. Protein: CARRVDYTF. The gene calls are TRBV27 and TRBJ1-2; D remains ambiguous. V dropped 9 bases and J dropped 10 bases, with 9 bases sitting between them. CDR1 MNHEY and CDR2 SMNVEV come from the germline V gene (reference sequence). The CDR3 has 9 amino acids.

The chain combines TRBV24-1 with TRBJ1-2; TRBD1 matches 10 bases. Germline trimming cut 3 bases from V and 6 bases from J; bases unmatched to any gene: 6. The CDR3 covers 15 residues. Germline V gene sequence: CDR1 KGHDR, CDR2 SFDVKD. This CDR3 is CATSDPGTGVDGYTF. CDR3 sequence (DNA): TGTGCCACCAGTGATCCCGGGACAGGGGTGGATGGCTACACCTTC.

The gene calls are TRBV10-3 and TRBJ2-5; TRBD1 aligns across 7 bases. CDR1 and CDR2 (germline): ENHRY, SYGVKD. J gave up 9 bases and V 3 bases, and 13 bases lay outside the gene matches. This CDR3 contains 15 residues. The CDR3 bases are TGTGCCATCAGTGAACCGGCAGGGGGAAATTCGGCCCAGTACTTC. Amino acids: CAISEPAGGNSAQYF.

V and J are TRBV18 and TRBJ2-2; D might be TRBD1 (6 bases). CDR3 length: 15 residues. Germline V lookup: CDR1 KGHSH, CDR2 LQKENI. V gave up 0 bases and J gave up 6 bases, with 11 bases separating them. The CDR3 bases are TGTGCCAGCTCACCACCGTGGGGGCAGGCCGGGGAGCTGTTTTTT. Protein: CASSPPWGQAGELFF.

V gene TRBV7-3 combines with J gene TRBJ1-2; D perhaps matches TRBD1 (5 bases). Germline V gives CDR1 SGHTA, CDR2 FQGTGA. The CDR3 has 18 amino acids. V was shortened by 2 bases and J by 0 bases, with 19 bases between the two germline ends. The CDR3 bases are TGTGCCAGCAGCTTATCCCCGGACACACGATATGCTAACTATGGCTACACCTTC. Its protein product is CASSLSPDTRYANYGYTF.

The chain couples TRBV19 to TRBJ2-4; tentatively, D is TRBD1 (7 bases). The ends were cut back, 7 bases at V and 3 bases at J, with 13 bases in the middle. The germline V gene encodes CDR1 LNHDA and CDR2 SQIVND (reference sequence). CDR3 length: 14 residues. CDR3 loop: CASMGRGVKNIQYF. As DNA, the CDR3 is TGTGCCAGTATGGGCAGGGGGGTCAAAAACATTCAGTACTTC. Variable domain in full (rest from reference TRBV19 and TRBJ2-4): DGGITQSPKYLFRKEGQNVTLSCEQNLNHDAMYWYRQDPGQGLRLIYYSQIVNDFQKGDIAEGYSVSREKKESFPLTVTSAQKNPTAFYLCASMGRGVKNIQYFGAGTRLSVL.

This chain joins TRBV14 and TRBJ2-7; perhaps TRBD1 as D (5 bases). Trimming took 0 bases from V and 4 from J, leaving 16 bases between them. The germline V gene has CDR1 SGHDN and CDR2 FVKESK. CDR3 length: 16 amino acids. This CDR3 is CASSQDTLTAAYEQYF. In DNA form, the CDR3 reads TGTGCCAGCAGCCAAGATACTCTGACAGCCGCTTACGAGCAGTACTTC.

The chain is built from TRBV5-4 and TRBJ1-1; D might be TRBD1 (5 bases). Germline values: CDR1 SGHNT, CDR2 YYREEE (reference sequence). Deletions cut 4 bases from V and 2 bases from J, with 15 bases between. This CDR3 contains 15 residues. The CDR3 loop reads CASSLGGAANTEAFF. For the CDR3, the DNA is TGTGCCAGCAGCCTAGGTGGGGCAGCTAACACTGAAGCTTTCTTT.

The V call is TRBV7-9, the J call TRBJ2-7; 12 positions match TRBD1. Looked up from germline, CDR1 is SEHNR and CDR2 is FQNEAQ (reference sequence). The length of the CDR3 is 15 residues. Trimming cost V 5 bases and J 7 bases; bases outside gene matches: 9. Here the CDR3 reads CASSRGTGGLREQYF. In DNA, the CDR3 is TGTGCCAGCAGCAGAGGGACAGGGGGCTTAAGGGAGCAGTACTTC.

V gene TRBV27 combines with J gene TRBJ1-4, with unresolved D. Per the germline V gene, CDR1 is MNHEY and CDR2 is SMNVEV (reference sequence). Trimming shortened V by 4 bases and J by 5 bases, and 17 bases separated the two germline ends. The CDR3 spans 16 residues. The CDR3 nucleotides read TGTGCCAGCAGTTCCCCCCTGAGGGATCGAAATGAAAAACTGTTTTTT. Its protein is CASSSPLRDRNEKLFF.

The chain combines TRBV9 with TRBJ2-3, with 9 bases aligning to TRBD2. V was pared by 3 bases and J by 2 bases, with 10 bases of the junction left unmatched. The germline CDR1 and CDR2 sequences are SGDLS and YYNGEE. This CDR3 contains 17 residues. The CDR3 reads CASSGRGGPMSTDTQYF. CDR3 in DNA: TGTGCCAGCAGCGGGCGGGGGGGCCCTATGTCCACAGATACGCAGTATTTT.

The chain uses TRBV9 and TRBJ1-1, with D perhaps TRBD1 (6 bases). In germline, CDR1 is SGDLS, CDR2 YYNGEE. Trimming left V 3 bases short and J 1 base short, with 13 bases between. CDR3 size: 15 residues. The CDR3 DNA follows: TGTGCCAGCAGCGCAGGACAGCCGCAGAACACTGAAGCTTTCTTT. It translates to CASSAGQPQNTEAFF.

The chain is built from TRBV10-1 and TRBJ1-1, with D possibly TRBD1 on 6 matching bases. CDR3 length: 13 residues. The germline gives CDR1 WNHNN, CDR2 SYGVQD (reference sequence). The germline V and J ends were trimmed by 6 bases and 1 base, with 9 bases remaining between them. The CDR3 is CASRDSKNTEAFF. DNA for the CDR3: TGCGCCAGCAGGGACAGCAAGAACACTGAAGCTTTCTTT.